Below, 12 T cell receptor beta chains from the same sample are listed, as sequenced in a study of cytomegalovirus exposure and HLA in healthy donors. The PCR ran on 60 Vbeta and 13 Jbeta primers. Method: immunoSEQ multiplex PCR; TCRdb's copy keeps in-frame clones and lacks some. Found here are 100,000 to 150,000 clones, around 74% of them singletons; the top ten hold 6.6%. The sample taken for sequencing was PBMCs. These receptors came from a middle-aged man in good health and CMV-seropositive.

In its sample, this clone was seen a few times. V gene TRBV11-2 combines with J gene TRBJ2-5; D uncertain. The DNA end is more similar to TRBJ2-7, so the J call may be wrong. CDR3 length equals 15 residues. The germline gives CDR1 SGHAT, CDR2 FQNNGV. CDR3 nucleotide sequence: TGTGCCAGCAGCTCGCTGACTCTTAGCTCCTACGAGCAGTACTTC. Encoded protein: CASSSLTLSSYEQYF.

The genes are TRBV27 and TRBJ2-4; 7 nucleotides line up with TRBD1. V gave up 4 bases and J gave up 6 bases; unmatched junction bases: 6. The CDR3 contains 14 residues. Looked up from germline, CDR1 is MNHEY and CDR2 is SMNVEV (reference sequence). CDR3 coding DNA: TGTGCCAGCAGTTCTCGACAGGGTGGAAACATTCAGTACTTC. It is translated as CASSSRQGGNIQYF.

This clone was seen more than once but under ten times. The chain couples TRBV5-8 to TRBJ2-7; 8 bases agree with TRBD1. The CDR3 covers 14 residues. Looked up from germline, CDR1 is SGHTS and CDR2 is YDEGEE. V gave up 1 base and J gave up 4 bases; unmatched junction bases: 4. Here the CDR3 reads CASSLKDRVYEQYF. DNA for the CDR3: TGTGCCAGCAGCTTGAAGGACAGGGTGTACGAGCAGTACTTC.

The chain employs TRBV5-5 and TRBJ1-1; 7 nucleotides agree with TRBD1. CDR3 length equals 15 residues. V lost 4 bases, J lost 1 base, and 7 bases stayed unmatched. Germline V gene lookup returns CDR1 SGHKS and CDR2 YYEKEE (reference sequence). The CDR3 region is CASSGRDSSNTEAFF. CDR3 bases: TGTGCCAGCAGCGGGCGGGACAGCTCGAACACTGAAGCTTTCTTT.

The rearrangement links TRBV19 to TRBJ1-5, with D perhaps matching TRBD1 (5 bases). The CDR3 is made up of 15 amino acids. V gave up 6 bases and J gave up 4 bases, with 16 bases separating them. Germline V CDR1 and CDR2: LNHDA, SQIVND (reference sequence). The chain's CDR3 is CASRPIRGGNQPQHF. CDR3 bases: TGTGCCAGTAGACCGATCCGGGGGGGGAATCAGCCCCAGCATTTT.

J is TRBJ1-1 and V is TRBV30; the D gene is possibly TRBD1 (6 bases). Per germline, CDR1 GTSNPN and CDR2 SVGIG (reference sequence). The CDR3 has 13 residues. Trimming pared 3 bases from V and 0 bases from J, leaving 8 bases between. The CDR3: CAWSTGLNTEAFF. As DNA, the CDR3 is TGTGCCTGGAGCACAGGGCTGAACACTGAAGCTTTCTTT.

This clone showed up just a few times. The rearrangement links TRBV6-5 to TRBJ2-2, with TRBD1 matching 7 bases. J was trimmed by 4 bases and V by 6 bases; bases with no gene match: 8. The germline CDR1 and CDR2 sequences are MNHEY and SVGAGI. The CDR3 runs to 15 residues. The chain's CDR3 is CASSGTAPSTGELFF. The CDR3 DNA reads as TGTGCCAGCAGCGGGACAGCCCCGAGCACCGGGGAGCTGTTTTTT.

The rearrangement uses TRBV27 and TRBJ2-5; D is ambiguous. The J call is doubtful: the DNA matches TRBJ2-7 better. The CDR3 contains 14 residues. CDR1 and CDR2 from the germline V gene are MNHEY and SMNVEV (reference sequence). CDR3 in DNA: TGTGCCAGCAGTTCTCAGGTTGGTCCCTACGAGCAGTACTTC. Its translation is CASSSQVGPYEQYF.

This chain uses TRBV7-9 with TRBJ2-1, with 10 bases lining up with TRBD1. The germline CDR1 and CDR2 sequences are SEHNR and FQNEAQ (reference sequence). V dropped 2 bases and J dropped 6; count of bases not matched to a gene: 7. CDR3 length: 16 residues. The CDR3 coding sequence is TGTGCCAGCAGCTTACTGCGGGACAGGGGATTCAATGAGCAGTTCTTC. Amino acid sequence: CASSLLRDRGFNEQFF.

The CDR3, as DNA: TGTGCCAGCAGTTCCATAGGGACAGGGAAGACACCTCCCTACGAGCAGTACTTC. It codes for CASSSIGTGKTPPYEQYF. The rearrangement links TRBV27 to TRBJ2-7; 9 nucleotides match TRBD1. V shed 4 bases and J 2 bases; nucleotides not matched to a gene: 15. Germline V gives CDR1 MNHEY, CDR2 SMNVEV (reference sequence). The CDR3 runs to 18 residues.

There are a few counts of this clone. The chain uses TRBV7-9 and TRBJ2-5; 11 nucleotides line up with TRBD2. Unmatched junction bases numbered 7, after V lost 6 bases and J lost 4 bases. The CDR3 spans 15 residues. In germline, CDR1 is SEHNR, CDR2 FQNEAQ (reference sequence). The CDR3 DNA reads as TGTGCCAGCAGTCCTCTAGCGGGGGGCCGAGAGACCCAGTACTTC. Translation gives CASSPLAGGRETQYF.

The genes are TRBV5-1 and TRBJ2-5; TRBD2 matches at 8 bases. V shed 0 bases and J 5 bases; nucleotides not matched to a gene: 3. Germline V CDR1 and CDR2: SGHRS, YFSETQ. CDR3 size: 14 residues. The CDR3 loop is CASSLERGQETQYF. CDR3 nucleotides: TGCGCCAGCAGCTTGGAGCGGGGGCAGGAGACCCAGTACTTC.